This TCR beta chain is from a study of blood T cell repertoires in COVID-19. The wider study: T cells, B-cell-depleted T cells, or PBMCs provided the cDNA or gDNA that served as material.

The CDR3 has 16 amino acids. Deletions cut 0 bases from V and 6 bases from J, with 14 bases between. The germline V gene has CDR1 LNHNV and CDR2 YYDKDF (reference sequence). Repertoires were generated with immunoSEQ multiplex PCR, while TCRdb's copy carries only in-frame clones and drops some. The data show 200,000 to 250,000 clones, with about 88% seen just once and roughly 2% held by the top ten. The chain recombines TRBV15 with TRBJ1-4, with D unclear. The clonotype comes from a man between 35 and 55 years old with active or convalescent COVID-19. Sequencing was carried out using peripheral blood. The CDR3 loop reads CATSRDVAVFDEKLFF. CDR3 DNA sequence: TGTGCCACCAGCAGAGATGTGGCAGTCTTTGATGAAAAACTGTTTTTT.